A selection of T cell receptor beta chains follows, all from one sample in a study of CD8+ T cells in alopecia areata. Using immunoSEQ multiplex PCR, the repertoire was profiled, and TCRdb retains in-frame clones only, with some absent. The table lists around 36,000 clones, 45% to 70% of them singletons. Material: CD4+ Tregs sorted from blood. These receptors were taken from a human donor with alopecia areata. Both conserved end residues are part of each CDR3. D genes are given only for firm matches. Some rows mark clone size as missing; the rest say once, few, many or name a class of expanded clone.

>TRBJ1-1|.|TRBV14|.
TGTGCCAGCAGCCGATCGCAGGGTAGTCGGGGGAGCACTGAAGCTTTCTTT
CASSRSQGSRGSTEAFF
>TRBJ1-1|.|TRBV7-2|few
TGTGCCAGCAGCCCCGGACCAGAACGTGTCACTGAAGCTTTCTTT
CASSPGPERVTEAFF
>TRBJ2-7|.|TRBV14|.
TGTGCCAGCAGCCTAAGACAGCCACCCTACGAGCAGTACTTC
CASSLRQPPYEQYF
>TRBJ2-2|TRBD2|TRBV4-1|.
TGCGCCAGCAGCCCCTCCGGACTAGCGGGAGTTGACACCGGGGAGCTGTTTTTT
CASSPSGLAGVDTGELFF
>TRBJ2-7|TRBD1|TRBV18|.
TGTGCCAGCTCTCCACCGGGACAGGGGGCCTACGAGCAGTACTTC
CASSPPGQGAYEQYF
>TRBJ2-2|TRBD2|TRBV30|.
TGTGCCGTCGGACTAGCGGGAGGGCCGGGCTGGTCCGGGGAGCTGTTTTTT
CAVGLAGGPGWSGELFF
>TRBJ1-1|.|TRBV5-1|.
TGCGCCAGCAGCTTGGATACCGAAGCTTTCTTT
CASSLDTEAFF
>TRBJ2-1|TRBD2|TRBV5-1|.
TGCGCCAGCAGCTTCGTCGCGGGAGGCCAGGGTGAGCAGTTCTTC
CASSFVAGGQGEQFF
>TRBJ1-1|.|TRBV5-6|.
TGTGCCAGCAGCTTGTTCCCGGGACAGAACACTGAAGCTTTCTTT
CASSLFPGQNTEAFF
>TRBJ2-1|.|TRBV4-2|.
TGTGCCAGCAGCCAAGACCCGGGGGTTCACGAGCAGTTCTTC
CASSQDPGVHEQFF
>TRBJ1-5|.|TRBV7-9|.
TGTGCCAGCAGCTTGGCAGGGCTGCCCCAGCATTTT
CASSLAGLPQHF
>TRBJ1-5|.|TRBV7-2|few
TGTGCCAGCAGCTTAGACCGGCCGGGACCCAATCAGCCCCAGCATTTT
CASSLDRPGPNQPQHF
>TRBJ2-4|.|TRBV5-1|few
TGCGCCAGCAGCTTGGGGCAGGGGGCCAAAAACATTCAGTACTTC
CASSLGQGAKNIQYF
>TRBJ1-1|TRBD1|TRBV10-3|.
TGTGCCATCAGTGATAAGGGGGCGGGCACTGAAGCTTTCTTT
CAISDKGAGTEAFF
>TRBJ2-1|TRBD1|TRBV7-9|few
TGTGCCAGCAGCTTCTTCGCCCAGGGGGCGGGTGAGCAGTTCTTC
CASSFFAQGAGEQFF
>TRBJ2-3|TRBD2|TRBV7-2|few
TGTGCCAGCAGCTTAGGACTAGCGGGGGGGTGGTCAGATACGCAGTATTTT
CASSLGLAGGWSDTQYF
>TRBJ2-1|.|TRBV4-2|once
TGTGCCAGCAGCCAAGTATCTAGCACCCATGAGCAGTTCTTC
CASSQVSSTHEQFF
>TRBJ1-3|.|TRBV2|few
TGTGCCAGCAGGCCGACAGCAACTGGAAACACCATATATTTT
CASRPTATGNTIYF
>TRBJ2-7|.|TRBV27|.
TGTGCCAGTAGAACTTGGACAGAAAACTACGAGCAGTACTTC
CASRTWTENYEQYF
>TRBJ1-1|.|TRBV30|once
TGTGCCTGGAGTCACTACGGGCCCAGGGGAGGGACTGAAGCTTTCTTT
CAWSHYGPRGGTEAFF
>TRBJ2-5|.|TRBV28|.
TGTGCCAGCACCCGCCCAGCCGCCGGTGGGACCCAGTACTTC
CASTRPAAGGTQYF
>TRBJ1-1|TRBD1|TRBV2|few
TGTGCCAGCAGTTACAGGGGTTCAGCTTTCTTT
CASSYRGSAFF
>TRBJ1-5|.|TRBV7-9|few
TGTGCCAGCAGCTCGACGACAGGAATAACGAGTCGGCCCCAGCATTTT
CASSSTTGITSRPQHF
>TRBJ2-7|.|TRBV18|.
TGTGCCAGCTCGCGGAACTCCCAGGGAATGTATCGCGAGCAGTACTTC
CASSRNSQGMYREQYF
>TRBJ1-1|TRBD1|TRBV6-6|.
TGTGCCAGCAGTCAGGGGGAATGGAACACTGAAGCTTTCTTT
CASSQGEWNTEAFF
>TRBJ2-1|.|TRBV19|.
TGTGCCAGTAGTATATTCGGGGTCCATGAGCAGTTCTTC
CASSIFGVHEQFF
>TRBJ2-7|.|TRBV28|.
TGTGCCAGCAGCAGGGGTGATCGGACAGCGATGTCCTACGAGCAGTACTTC
CASSRGDRTAMSYEQYF
>TRBJ1-3|.|TRBV5-6|.
TGTGCCAGCAGCCGGATTGGACAGCTCTCTGGAAACACCATATATTTT
CASSRIGQLSGNTIYF
>TRBJ2-2|.|TRBV28|.
TGTGCCAGCAGTTCAATACCAGGGAACCCCTCGAACACCGGGGAGCTGTTTTTT
CASSSIPGNPSNTGELFF
>TRBJ2-5|.|TRBV19|.
TGTGCCAGTAATAGGCGGGGCGGCAAAGAGACCCAGTACTTC
CASNRRGGKETQYF
>TRBJ2-6|TRBD1|TRBV4-1|medium-sized
TGCGCCAGCAGCCAAGACAGGGGGAATGGGGCCAACGTCCTGACTTTC
CASSQDRGNGANVLTF
>TRBJ2-7|.|TRBV7-8|.
TGTGCCAGCAGCTTAGCGGAAGTTAGGGACAAGGGACCTTCTTCAGTGAAGTACTTC
CASSLAEVRDKGPSSVKYF
>TRBJ1-1|.|TRBV28|.
TGTGCCAGCAACCATGAGGTGGGAGTTATGAACACTGAAGCTTTCTTT
CASNHEVGVMNTEAFF
>TRBJ2-2|.|TRBV5-1|.
TGCGCCAGCAGCTTGGATGACGGGGAGCTGTTTTTT
CASSLDDGELFF
>TRBJ2-3|.|TRBV29-1|.
TGCAGCGTTGGGACCCGGGAAAACGGGCCAGATACGCAGTATTTT
CSVGTRENGPDTQYF
>TRBJ1-1|.|TRBV7-2|few
TGTGCCAGCAGGTCCCTGGGCGGTCTGAACACTGAAGCTTTCTTT
CASRSLGGLNTEAFF
>TRBJ1-2|.|TRBV21-1|few
TGTGCCGCCCTCTGGGACAAACGCGGCTACACCTTC
CAALWDKRGYTF
>TRBJ2-7|TRBD1|TRBV5-5|.
TGTGCCAGCAGCAGGACAGGGAGCTCCTACGAGCAGTACTTC
CASSRTGSSYEQYF
>TRBJ1-1|.|TRBV7-2|.
TGTGCCAGCAGCTTAGCCTGGGGATATGAAGCTTTCTTT
CASSLAWGYEAFF
>TRBJ2-5|.|TRBV7-3|.
TGTGCCAGCAGCCTATCCCGGGACACAGGGACCCAGTACTTC
CASSLSRDTGTQYF
>TRBJ1-1|.|TRBV7-2|few
TGTGCCAGCAGCTTAGATACAGGACGTGAAGCTTTCTTT
CASSLDTGREAFF
>TRBJ1-5|.|TRBV19|.
TGTGCCAGCAGTAAGCTGGCAGGGAGAAGCAATCAGCCCCAGCATTTT
CASSKLAGRSNQPQHF
>TRBJ2-2|TRBD1|TRBV7-9|.
TGTGCCAGCAGCTTAGGCCGACAGGGGCGACGGACCGGGGAGCTGTTTTTT
CASSLGRQGRRTGELFF
>TRBJ2-7|TRBD1|TRBV6-5|.
TGTGCCAGCAGTTACTCGACAGGGGGCTTGTACGAGCAGTACTTC
CASSYSTGGLYEQYF